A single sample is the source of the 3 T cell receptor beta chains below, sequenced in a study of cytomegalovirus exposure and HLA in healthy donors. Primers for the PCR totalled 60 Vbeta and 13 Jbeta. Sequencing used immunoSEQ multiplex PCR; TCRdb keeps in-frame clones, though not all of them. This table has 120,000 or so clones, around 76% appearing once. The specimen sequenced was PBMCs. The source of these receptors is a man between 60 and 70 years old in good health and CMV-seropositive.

In DNA, the CDR3 is TGTGCCAGCAGTGAAACAGGGGACACCGGGGAGCTGTTTTTT. Translated, it gives CASSETGDTGELFF. The rearrangement uses TRBV6-4 and TRBJ2-2, with 7 nucleotides matching TRBD1. CDR3 length: 14 residues. With 3 bases clipped from V and 3 bases from J, the junction kept 1 base outside the gene matches. Per the germline V gene, CDR1 is MRHNA and CDR2 is SNTAGT.

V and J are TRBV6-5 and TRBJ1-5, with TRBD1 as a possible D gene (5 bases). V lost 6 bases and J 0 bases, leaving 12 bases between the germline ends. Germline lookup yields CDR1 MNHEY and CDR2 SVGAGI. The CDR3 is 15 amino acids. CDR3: CASRLQEYSNQPQHF. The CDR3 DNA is TGTGCCAGCAGGTTACAGGAGTATAGCAATCAGCCCCAGCATTTT.

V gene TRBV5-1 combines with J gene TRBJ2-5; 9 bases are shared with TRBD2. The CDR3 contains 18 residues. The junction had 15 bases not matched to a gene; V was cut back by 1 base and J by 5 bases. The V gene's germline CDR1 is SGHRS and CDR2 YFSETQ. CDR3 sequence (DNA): TGCGCCAGCAGCTTGTCTCTCGCGGGTAGCGGGAGAACGGAGACCCAGTACTTC. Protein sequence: CASSLSLAGSGRTETQYF.